These T cell receptor beta chains were read from a single sample in a study of shared clonotypes between healthy human individuals. The protocol was immunoSEQ multiplex PCR, while the TCRdb copy is restricted to in-frame clones and leaves out a portion. The data hold roughly 1,800,000 clones, with approximately 94% observed a single time. The material sequenced was naive CD8+ T cells sorted from blood. All receptors derive from a man younger than 30 in good health. Both conserved end residues are trimmed from each CDR3.

>TRBV7-9|TRBJ1-4
ASSLAGVSEKLF
>TRBV6-6|TRBJ2-1
ASSYSDREQF
>TRBV7-9|TRBJ2-7
ASSLPGQGYEQY
>TRBV18|TRBJ2-5
ASSAGTSGEETQY
>TRBV11-1|TRBJ2-5
ASSLGDSIEQY
>TRBV27|TRBJ2-7
ASSLEGGGIYEQY
>TRBV10-2|TRBJ2-7
ASSEERLAGPSYEQY
>TRBV7-9|TRBJ2-1
ASSPPEGGRTDNEQF
>TRBV2|TRBJ1-2
ATPLLEDGYT
>TRBV2|TRBJ1-1
ASSSAMNTEAF
>TRBV27|TRBJ1-5
ASSKRGFHSNQPQH
>TRBV11-2|TRBJ2-7
ASSFTPRGSYEQY
>TRBV4-3|TRBJ2-5
ASSRIWTAQETQY
>TRBV5-6|TRBJ2-3
ASSSFMDTQY
>TRBV27|TRBJ2-3
ASSLRVSGTDTQY
>TRBV27|TRBJ1-2
ASSLSGAPNYGYT
>TRBV4-1|TRBJ2-7
ASSPIPPGQSEQY
>TRBV7-6|TRBJ2-5
ASSSRTSGDQETQY